The 9 T cell receptor beta chains reported below all come from one sample, sequenced in a study of Graves' ophthalmopathy and Graves' hyperthyroidism. RNA transcripts were the source from which TCR beta CDR3 regions were amplified. Second-round multiplex PCR followed a first-round RT-PCR using HTBI primers. TCRdb independently ran MiXCR on the multiplex PCR reads; one entry per CDR3 protein. The repertoire includes hundreds of thousands of distinct CDR3 sequences, approximately 40% of them detected once, and around 40% sits in the top ten. Material for sequencing was peripheral blood. The receptors originated from an adult man with Graves' ophthalmopathy.

This clonotype was seen more than once but under ten times. This chain joins TRBV7-8 and TRBJ2-3, with 9 bases aligning to TRBD2. The CDR3 runs 17 residues. From germline, CDR1 is SGHVS and CDR2 FQNEAQ. Trimming cost V 1 base and J 2 bases; bases outside gene matches: 7. The CDR3 region is CASSLVGLAGFTDTQYF. CDR3 coding DNA: TGTGCCAGCAGCTTAGTGGGGCTAGCGGGATTCACAGATACGCAGTATTTT.

This clonotype has at least ten counts. V gene TRBV2 combines with J gene TRBJ1-2, with D possibly being TRBD1 (6 bases). V lost 3 bases to trimming and J lost 0 bases, with 11 bases between them. This CDR3 is built from 15 residues. CDR1 and CDR2 from the germline V gene are SNHLY and FYNNEI. This chain's CDR3 is CASSEDRGANYGYTF. In nucleotides, the CDR3 is TGTGCCAGCAGTGAGGACAGAGGAGCTAACTATGGCTACACCTTC.

This clonotype has a count of ten or more. The gene calls are TRBV29-1 and TRBJ1-1; 7 nucleotides match TRBD1. The CDR3 spans 16 residues. CDR1 SQVTM and CDR2 ANQGSEA come from the germline V gene. V shed 0 bases, J shed 1 base, and the junction held 8 bases outside the gene matches. The CDR3 sequence is CSVEDGTVRSNTEAFF. In DNA form, the CDR3 reads TGCAGCGTTGAAGACGGGACAGTTCGATCGAACACTGAAGCTTTCTTT.

This clonotype was seen repeatedly, ten times or more. The chain combines TRBV19 with TRBJ1-2; D not certain. V lost 4 bases and J 2 bases, leaving 8 bases between the germline ends. CDR1 is LNHDA, CDR2 SQIVND, per germline (reference sequence). There are 13 residues in the CDR3. This CDR3 is CASSTTVNYGYTF. As DNA, the CDR3 is TGTGCCAGTAGTACTACTGTAAACTATGGCTACACCTTC.

The rearrangement uses TRBV15 and TRBJ2-5, with D tentatively TRBD1 or TRBD2 (5 bases each). The V end lost 2 bases, the J end lost 5 bases, and 9 bases lay between the germline ends. In germline, CDR1 is LNHNV, CDR2 YYDKDF (reference sequence). CDR3 length: 13 amino acids. The DNA of the CDR3 is TGTGCCACCAGCAGATACGAGGGGGAGACCCAGTACTTC. Protein: CATSRYEGETQYF.

In its sample, this clonotype was seen many times. The rearrangement joins TRBV10-2 to TRBJ2-6; no definite D call. V was cut by 2 bases and J by 1 base, with 15 bases left in between. This CDR3 spans 18 amino acids. Germline V gene lookup returns CDR1 WSHSY and CDR2 SAAADI. The CDR3: CASSETQSEFSGANVLTF. The CDR3 region has the DNA TGCGCCAGCAGTGAGACACAGTCTGAATTTTCTGGGGCCAACGTCCTGACTTTC.

In its sample, this clonotype was seen many times. The chain joins TRBV7-2 to TRBJ1-2, with a weak D call TRBD1 (5 bases). Germline CDR1 reads SGHTA; CDR2 reads FQGNSA. CDR3 length: 13 amino acids. V was trimmed by 5 bases and J by 2 bases, leaving 9 bases between them. In DNA, the CDR3 is TGTGCCAGCAGCCGGGACGAGAACTATGGCTACACCTTC. This encodes CASSRDENYGYTF.

The chain couples TRBV5-6 to TRBJ2-7, with a possible D match to TRBD2 (8 bases). Per the germline V gene, CDR1 is SGHDT and CDR2 is YYEEEE. This CDR3 has 17 amino acids. With 4 bases removed from V and 3 bases from J, the gap between germline ends came to 23 bases. The CDR3 bases are TGTGCCAGCAGCCAACAGGGGCTGAGCGGGAGATACTACGAGCAGTACTTC. It is translated as CASSQQGLSGRYYEQYF.

The chain couples TRBV5-6 to TRBJ2-5; 16 nucleotides align to TRBD2. This CDR3 region has 16 residues. The germline V gene encodes CDR1 SGHDT and CDR2 YYEEEE. V was pared by 3 bases and J by 4 bases, with 3 bases of the junction left unmatched. This CDR3 reads CASSWGLAGGPETQYF. The CDR3 bases are TGTGCCAGCAGCTGGGGACTAGCGGGGGGGCCAGAGACCCAGTACTTC.